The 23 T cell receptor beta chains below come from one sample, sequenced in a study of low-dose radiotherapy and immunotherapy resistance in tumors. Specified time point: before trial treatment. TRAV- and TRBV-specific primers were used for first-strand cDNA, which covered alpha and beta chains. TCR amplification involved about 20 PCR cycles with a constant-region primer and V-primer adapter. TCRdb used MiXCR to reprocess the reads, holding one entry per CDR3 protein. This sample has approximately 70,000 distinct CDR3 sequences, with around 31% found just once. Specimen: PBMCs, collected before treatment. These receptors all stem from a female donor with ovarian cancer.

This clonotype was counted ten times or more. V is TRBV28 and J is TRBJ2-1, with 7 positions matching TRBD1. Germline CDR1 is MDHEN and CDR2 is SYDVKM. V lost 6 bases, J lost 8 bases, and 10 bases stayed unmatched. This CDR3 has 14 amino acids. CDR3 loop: CASSILGTVDEQFF. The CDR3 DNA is TGTGCCAGCAGCATTCTTGGGACAGTTGATGAGCAGTTCTTC.

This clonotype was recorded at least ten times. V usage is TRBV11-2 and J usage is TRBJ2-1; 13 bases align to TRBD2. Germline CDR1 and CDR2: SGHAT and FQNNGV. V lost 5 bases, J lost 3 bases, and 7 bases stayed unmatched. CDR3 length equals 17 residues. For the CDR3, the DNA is TGTGCCAGCAGCACAGGACTAGCGGGAGCGAACTACAATGAGCAGTTCTTC. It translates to CASSTGLAGANYNEQFF. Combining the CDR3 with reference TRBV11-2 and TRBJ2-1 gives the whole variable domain EAGVAQSPRYKIIEKRQSVAFWCNPISGHATLYWYQQILGQGPKLLIQFQNNGVVDDSQLPKDRFSAERLKGVDSTLKIQPAKLEDSAVYLCASSTGLAGANYNEQFFGPGTRLTVL.

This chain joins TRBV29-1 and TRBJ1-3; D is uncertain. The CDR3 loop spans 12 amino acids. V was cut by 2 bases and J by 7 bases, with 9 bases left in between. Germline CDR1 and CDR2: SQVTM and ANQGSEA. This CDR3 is CSVEHQGNTIYF. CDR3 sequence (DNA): TGCAGCGTTGAACACCAAGGGAACACCATATATTTT. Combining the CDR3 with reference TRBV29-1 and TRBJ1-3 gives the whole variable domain SAVISQKPSRDICQRGTSLTIQCQVDSQVTMMFWYRQQPGQSLTLIATANQGSEATYESGFVIDKFPISRPNLTFSTLTVSNMSPEDSSIYLCSVEHQGNTIYFGEGSWLTVV.

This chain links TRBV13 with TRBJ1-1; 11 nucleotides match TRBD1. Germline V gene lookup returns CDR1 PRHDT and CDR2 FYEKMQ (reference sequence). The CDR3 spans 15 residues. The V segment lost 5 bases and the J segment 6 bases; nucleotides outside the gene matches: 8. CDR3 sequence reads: CASSERTGGASEAFF. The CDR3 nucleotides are TGTGCCAGCAGCGAGAGGACAGGGGGCGCCTCTGAAGCTTTCTTT. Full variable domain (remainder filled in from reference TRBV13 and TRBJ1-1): AAGVIQSPRHLIKEKRETATLKCYPIPRHDTVYWYQQGPGQDPQFLISFYEKMQSDKGSIPDRFSAQQFSDYHSELNMSSLELGDSALYFCASSERTGGASEAFFGQGTRLTVV.

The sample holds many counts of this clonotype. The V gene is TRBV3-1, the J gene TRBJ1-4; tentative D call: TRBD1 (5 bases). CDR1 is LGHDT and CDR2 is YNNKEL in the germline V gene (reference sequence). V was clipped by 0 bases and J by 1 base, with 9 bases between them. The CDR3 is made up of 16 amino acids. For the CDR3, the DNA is TGTGCCAGCAGCCAAGATTGGGGGAAAACTAATGAAAAACTGTTTTTT. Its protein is CASSQDWGKTNEKLFF. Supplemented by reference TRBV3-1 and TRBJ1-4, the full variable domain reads DTAVSQTPKYLVTQMGNDKSIKCEQNLGHDTMYWYKQDSKKFLKIMFSYNNKELIINETVPNRFSPKSPDKAHLNLHINSLELGDSAVYFCASSQDWGKTNEKLFFGSGTQLSVL.

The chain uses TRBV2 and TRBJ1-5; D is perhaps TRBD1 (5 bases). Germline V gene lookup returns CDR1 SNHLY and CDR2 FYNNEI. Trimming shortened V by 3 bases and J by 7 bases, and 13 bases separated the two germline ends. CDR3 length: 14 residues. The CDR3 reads CASSDQGTVQPQHF. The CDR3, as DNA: TGTGCCAGCAGTGACCAGGGAACGGTCCAGCCCCAGCATTTT.

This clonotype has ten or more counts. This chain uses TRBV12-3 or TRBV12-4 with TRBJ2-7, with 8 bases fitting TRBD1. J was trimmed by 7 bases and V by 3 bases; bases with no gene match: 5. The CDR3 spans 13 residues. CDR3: CASSLDRAGEQYF. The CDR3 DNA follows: TGTGCCAGCAGTTTGGACAGGGCGGGAGAGCAGTACTTC.

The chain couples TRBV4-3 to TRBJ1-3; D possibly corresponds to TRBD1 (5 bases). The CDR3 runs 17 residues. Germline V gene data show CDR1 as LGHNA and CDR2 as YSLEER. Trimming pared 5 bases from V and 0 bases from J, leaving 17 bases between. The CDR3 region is CASSDPGTPSSGNTIYF. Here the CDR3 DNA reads TGCGCCAGCAGCGACCCCGGGACTCCGAGCTCTGGAAACACCATATATTTT.

DNA of the CDR3: TGTGCCAGCAGCTTGGGCAGGGGACCGGCAGCGGCTAGCTCCTACAATGAGCAGTTCTTC. Protein sequence: CASSLGRGPAAASSYNEQFF. This chain joins TRBV5-8 and TRBJ2-1; a possible D gene is TRBD1 (6 bases). Trimming took 0 bases from V and 0 from J, leaving 22 bases between them. There are 20 residues in the CDR3. Germline CDR1 SGHTS, CDR2 YDEGEE.

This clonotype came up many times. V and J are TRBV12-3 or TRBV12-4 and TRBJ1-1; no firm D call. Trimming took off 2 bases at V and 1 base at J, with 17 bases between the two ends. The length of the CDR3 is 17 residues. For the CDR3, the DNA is TGTGCCAGCAGTTTATGGCGAATTGGCACCGCGAACACTGAAGCTTTCTTT. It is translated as CASSLWRIGTANTEAFF.

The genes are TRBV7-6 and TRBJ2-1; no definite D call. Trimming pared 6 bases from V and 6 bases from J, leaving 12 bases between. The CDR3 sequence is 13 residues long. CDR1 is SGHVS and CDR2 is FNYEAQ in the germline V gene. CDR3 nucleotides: TGTGCCAGCAGAGCTGAGTCCGGCAATGAGCAGTTCTTC. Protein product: CASRAESGNEQFF. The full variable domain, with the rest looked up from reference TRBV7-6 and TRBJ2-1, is GAGVSQSPRYKVTKRGQDVALRCDPISGHVSLYWYRQALGQGPEFLTYFNYEAQQDKSGLPNDRFSAERPEGSISTLTIQRTEQRDSAMYRCASRAESGNEQFFGPGTRLTVL.

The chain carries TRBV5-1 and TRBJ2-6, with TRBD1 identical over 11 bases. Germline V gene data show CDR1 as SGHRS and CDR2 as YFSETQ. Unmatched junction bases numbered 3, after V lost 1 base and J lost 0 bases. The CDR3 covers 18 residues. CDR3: CASSLRGTGGSGANVLTF. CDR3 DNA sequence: TGCGCCAGCAGCTTGAGGGGGACAGGGGGCTCTGGGGCCAACGTCCTGACTTTC.

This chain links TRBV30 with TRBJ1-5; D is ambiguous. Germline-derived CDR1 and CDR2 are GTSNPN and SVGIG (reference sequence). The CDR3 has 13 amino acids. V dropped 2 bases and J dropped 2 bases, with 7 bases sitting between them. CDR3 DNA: TGTGCCTGGAGTCCTCGTGGCAATCAGCCCCAGCATTTT. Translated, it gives CAWSPRGNQPQHF.

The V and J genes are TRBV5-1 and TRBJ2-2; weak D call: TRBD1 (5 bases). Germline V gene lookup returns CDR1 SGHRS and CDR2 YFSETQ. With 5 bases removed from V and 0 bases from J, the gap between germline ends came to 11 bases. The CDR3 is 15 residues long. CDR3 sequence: CASSRGHPNTGELFF. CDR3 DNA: TGCGCCAGCAGTCGTGGACACCCGAACACCGGGGAGCTGTTTTTT.

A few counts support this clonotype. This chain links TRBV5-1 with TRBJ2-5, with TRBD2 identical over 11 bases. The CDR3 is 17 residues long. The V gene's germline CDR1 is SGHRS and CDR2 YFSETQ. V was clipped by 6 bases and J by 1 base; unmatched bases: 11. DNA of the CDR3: TGCGCCAGCACATACTCCGGGACTAGCGGACTCCAAGAGACCCAGTACTTC. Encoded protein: CASTYSGTSGLQETQYF.

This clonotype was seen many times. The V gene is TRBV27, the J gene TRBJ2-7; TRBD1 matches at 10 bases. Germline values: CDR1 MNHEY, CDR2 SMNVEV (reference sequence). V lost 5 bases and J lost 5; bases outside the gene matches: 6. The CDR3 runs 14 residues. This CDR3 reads CASSPGQGSNEQYF. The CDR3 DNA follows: TGTGCCAGCAGTCCGGGACAGGGGAGTAACGAGCAGTACTTC.

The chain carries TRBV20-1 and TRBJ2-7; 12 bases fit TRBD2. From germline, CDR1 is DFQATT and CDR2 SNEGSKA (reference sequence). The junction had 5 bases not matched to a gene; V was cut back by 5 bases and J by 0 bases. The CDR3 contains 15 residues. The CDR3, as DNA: TGCAGTGCTGGCCCTAGCGGGAGGGCCTCCTACGAGCAGTACTTC. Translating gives CSAGPSGRASYEQYF.

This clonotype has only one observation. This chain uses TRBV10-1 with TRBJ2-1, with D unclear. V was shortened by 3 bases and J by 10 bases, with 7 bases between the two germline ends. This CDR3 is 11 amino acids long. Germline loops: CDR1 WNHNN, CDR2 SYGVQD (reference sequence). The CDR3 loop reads CASSEGREQFF. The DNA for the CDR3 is TGCGCCAGCAGTGAAGGGCGGGAGCAGTTCTTC.

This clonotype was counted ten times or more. The CDR3: CASSRGVETYEQYF. In DNA, the CDR3 is TGCGCCAGCAGCCGGGGTGTAGAGACCTACGAGCAGTACTTC. J is TRBJ2-7 and V is TRBV4-1; D not resolved. The length of the CDR3 is 14 residues. The V end was cut by 4 bases, the J end by 2 bases, with 12 bases between. Germline V lookup: CDR1 MGHRA, CDR2 YSYEKL.

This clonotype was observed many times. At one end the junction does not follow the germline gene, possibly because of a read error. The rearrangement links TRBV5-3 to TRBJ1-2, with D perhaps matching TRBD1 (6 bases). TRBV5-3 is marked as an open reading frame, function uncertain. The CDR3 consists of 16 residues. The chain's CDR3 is CASSLGRGRGGYGYTF. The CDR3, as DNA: TGTGCCAGCAGCTTAGGCCGAGGCAGGGGTGGCTATGGCTACACCTTC.

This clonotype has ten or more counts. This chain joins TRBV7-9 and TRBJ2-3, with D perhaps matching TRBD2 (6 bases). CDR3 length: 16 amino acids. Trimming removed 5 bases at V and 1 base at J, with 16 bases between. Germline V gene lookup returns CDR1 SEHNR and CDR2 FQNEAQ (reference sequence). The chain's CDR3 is CASSLIGGLGTDTQYF. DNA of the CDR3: TGTGCCAGCAGCCTCATCGGGGGATTGGGCACAGATACGCAGTATTTT.

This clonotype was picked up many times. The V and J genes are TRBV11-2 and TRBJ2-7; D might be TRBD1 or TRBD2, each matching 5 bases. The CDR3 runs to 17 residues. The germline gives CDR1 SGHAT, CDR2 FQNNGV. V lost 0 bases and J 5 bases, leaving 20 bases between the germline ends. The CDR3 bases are TGTGCCAGCAGCTTAGATCCCTTTCCACCGGGGACCGACGAGCAGTACTTC. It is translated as CASSLDPFPPGTDEQYF.

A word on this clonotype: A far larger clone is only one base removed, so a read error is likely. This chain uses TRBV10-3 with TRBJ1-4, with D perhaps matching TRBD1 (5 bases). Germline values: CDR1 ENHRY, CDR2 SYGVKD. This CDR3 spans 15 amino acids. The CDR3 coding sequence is TGTGCCAGCGGGGCTACTAAAGGGCCAGCTGAAGAACTGTTTTTT. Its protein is CASGATKGPAEELFF.